The 13 T cell receptor beta chains below were found in one sample sequenced in a study of shared clonotypes between healthy human individuals. The repertoire was sequenced with immunoSEQ multiplex PCR; TCRdb's copy has only in-frame clones and lacks some. Among millions of clones listed, just over 90% were seen once. Naive CD8 cells were CD45RO-negative, positively selected for CCR7, excluding terminally differentiated effector memory CD45RA+ cells. Material for sequencing was naive CD8+ T cells from PBMCs. These receptors came from a man between 18 and 29 years old in good health. Some clones in this sample may be carry-over from other donors' samples.

The genes are TRBV7-2 and TRBJ2-7; 11 nucleotides align to TRBD2. V lost 5 bases and J lost 7; bases outside the gene matches: 10. The CDR3 is 15 residues long. Germline loops: CDR1 SGHTA, CDR2 FQGNSA. The CDR3 sequence: CASSPMGLAVGEQYF. The CDR3 DNA reads as TGTGCCAGCAGCCCGATGGGACTAGCGGTGGGGGAGCAGTACTTC.

This clone was counted a few times. The chain recombines TRBV7-9 with TRBJ1-5, with 10 bases that match TRBD1. Germline trimming cut 5 bases from V and 3 bases from J; bases unmatched to any gene: 4. The CDR3 is made up of 15 amino acids. CDR1 and CDR2 from the germline V gene are SEHNR and FQNEAQ (reference sequence). The CDR3 here is CASSQTGGVNQPQHF. In DNA, the CDR3 is TGTGCCAGCAGCCAGACAGGGGGCGTCAATCAGCCCCAGCATTTT. The full variable domain, completed using reference TRBV7-9 and TRBJ1-5, is DTGVSQNPRHKITKRGQNVTFRCDPISEHNRLYWYRQTLGQGPEFLTYFQNEAQLEKSRLLSDRFSAERPKGSFSTLEIQRTEQGDSAMYLCASSQTGGVNQPQHFGDGTRLSIL.

The V call is TRBV27, the J call TRBJ2-5; no clear D gene. V was clipped by 4 bases and J by 5 bases, with 11 bases between them. This CDR3 comprises 13 residues. In germline, CDR1 is MNHEY, CDR2 SMNVEV (reference sequence). The CDR3 here is CASSSANWETQYF. The CDR3 region has the DNA TGTGCCAGCAGTTCGGCCAACTGGGAGACCCAGTACTTC.

The table lists this clone with a count of one. This rearrangement joins TRBV6-1 to TRBJ2-1; D is unresolved. Germline V gives CDR1 MNHNS, CDR2 SASEGT. Deletions cut 2 bases from V and 0 bases from J, with 5 bases between. The CDR3 spans 14 residues. The CDR3 nucleotides read TGTGCCAGCAGTGAATTTAGCTCCTACAATGAGCAGTTCTTC. This translates into CASSEFSSYNEQFF.

The V and J genes are TRBV5-1 and TRBJ2-7; TRBD2 is a possible D gene (6 bases). Trimming left V 4 bases short and J 13 bases short, with 15 bases between. Looked up from germline, CDR1 is SGHRS and CDR2 is YFSETQ. This CDR3 has 11 amino acids. DNA for the CDR3: TGCGCCAGCAGCCATCCGGGCGGGATATACTTC. This translates into CASSHPGGIYF.

The V gene is TRBV4-3, the J gene TRBJ2-3; 10 bases map to TRBD2. This CDR3 contains 18 residues. Germline V gives CDR1 LGHNA, CDR2 YSLEER. V gave up 1 base and J gave up 4 bases; unmatched junction bases: 11. This CDR3 reads CASSQVWSPSGSADTQYF. The CDR3, as DNA: TGCGCCAGCAGCCAAGTATGGTCGCCTAGCGGGAGTGCAGATACGCAGTATTTT.

This chain links TRBV12-2 with TRBJ2-1; the table names TRBD1, a call not compared with the DNA. TRBV12-2 is a known pseudogene. This CDR3 is 17 amino acids long. Here the CDR3 DNA reads TGTGCAAGTCGCCCCAGGGGGAAGACAGGGGTACGTAGTGAGCAGTTCTTC. Translated: CASRPRGKTGVRSEQFF.

The chain carries TRBV4-1 and TRBJ2-7; D tentatively fits TRBD1 or TRBD2 (6 bases each). Germline CDR1 and CDR2: MGHRA and YSYEKL. Trimming took 0 bases from V and 0 from J, leaving 12 bases between them. The CDR3 is 16 residues long. CDR3 amino acids: CASSQDHGGGSYEQYF. Here the CDR3 DNA reads TGCGCCAGCAGCCAAGATCACGGGGGCGGCTCCTACGAGCAGTACTTC.

The V gene is TRBV4-1, the J gene TRBJ1-1; D is possibly TRBD1 (5 bases). CDR1 is MGHRA, CDR2 YSYEKL, per germline. The CDR3 is 16 residues long. Trimming removed 1 base at V and 3 bases at J, with 15 bases between. Here the CDR3 reads CASSQGRQGYDTEAFF. The CDR3 DNA reads as TGCGCCAGCAGCCAAGGGCGGCAGGGATACGACACTGAAGCTTTCTTT.

The rearrangement uses TRBV9 and TRBJ2-3, with TRBD2 matching 8 bases. Germline V lookup: CDR1 SGDLS, CDR2 YYNGEE. The V and J ends lost 0 bases and 5 bases, in that order; junction bases with no gene match: 5. The CDR3 length is 15 residues. The DNA of the CDR3 is TGTGCCAGCAGCGTAGCTACGGCGGGGGGAGATACGCAGTATTTT. Protein sequence: CASSVATAGGDTQYF.

The rearrangement joins TRBV4-1 to TRBJ2-3; tentative D call: TRBD2 (6 bases). The CDR3 totals 14 residues. The ends were cut back, 4 bases at V and 9 bases at J, with 17 bases in the middle. Germline assignment: CDR1 MGHRA and CDR2 YSYEKL. CDR3 protein: CASSRIGMEGTQYF. In nucleotides, the CDR3 is TGCGCCAGCAGCCGGATTGGGATGGAGGGAACGCAGTATTTT.

This rearrangement joins TRBV27 to TRBJ2-1; 8 bases match TRBD2. The CDR3 covers 17 residues. Looked up from germline, CDR1 is MNHEY and CDR2 is SMNVEV (reference sequence). V lost 5 bases to trimming and J lost 7 bases; unmatched junction nucleotides: 16. This CDR3 reads CASSLNTGTRVLNEQFF. In nucleotides, the CDR3 is TGTGCCAGCAGTCTAAATACCGGGACTAGGGTTTTGAATGAGCAGTTCTTC.

The rearrangement joins TRBV13 to TRBJ2-3; 9 bases agree with TRBD1. Per the germline V gene, CDR1 is PRHDT and CDR2 is FYEKMQ (reference sequence). This CDR3 contains 14 residues. V gave up 9 bases and J gave up 4 bases; unmatched junction bases: 8. CDR3 bases: TGTGCCAGTTCAGGGGACAGGGCGGCAGATACGCAGTATTTT. Translation gives CASSGDRAADTQYF.